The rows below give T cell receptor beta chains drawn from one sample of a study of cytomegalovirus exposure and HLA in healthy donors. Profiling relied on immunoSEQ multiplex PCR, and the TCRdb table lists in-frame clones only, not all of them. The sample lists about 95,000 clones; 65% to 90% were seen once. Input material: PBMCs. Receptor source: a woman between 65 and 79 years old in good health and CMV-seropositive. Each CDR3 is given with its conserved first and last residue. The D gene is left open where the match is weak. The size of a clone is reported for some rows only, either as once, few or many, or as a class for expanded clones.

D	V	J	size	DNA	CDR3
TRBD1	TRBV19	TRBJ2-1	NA	TGTGCCAGTAGTATGGGAGGGACAGGGGGCAATGAGCAGTTCTTC	CASSMGGTGGNEQFF
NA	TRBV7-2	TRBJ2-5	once	TGTGCCAGCAGCGTCGGGGGAAACTCCCAAGAGACCCAGTACTTC	CASSVGGNSQETQYF
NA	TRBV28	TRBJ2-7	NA	TGTGCCAGCAGTTTTTGGGCAGAGCAGTACTTC	CASSFWAEQYF
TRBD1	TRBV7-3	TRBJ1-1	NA	TGTGCCAGCAGCGCCGGGACAGGGGTTGAGACTGAAGCTTTCTTT	CASSAGTGVETEAFF
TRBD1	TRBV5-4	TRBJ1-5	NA	TGTGCCAGCAGCCCCGGGAGGGGGCCGGGACAGCCCCAGCATTTT	CASSPGRGPGQPQHF
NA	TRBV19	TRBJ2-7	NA	TGTGCCAGTAGTATGCAGGGGTCTTCCCACGAGCAGTACTTC	CASSMQGSSHEQYF
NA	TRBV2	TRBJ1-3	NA	TGTGCCAGCAGTGAACTTAGGGAGAACACCATATATTTT	CASSELRENTIYF
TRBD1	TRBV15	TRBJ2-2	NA	TGTGCCACCAGCAGCACAGGGGCCGGGGAGCTGTTTTTT	CATSSTGAGELFF
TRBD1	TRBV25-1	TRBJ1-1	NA	TGTGCCAGCAGTGAATTTAGGACAGGCATCACTGAAGCTTTCTTT	CASSEFRTGITEAFF
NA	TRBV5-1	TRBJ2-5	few	TGCGCCAGCAGCCGGAGTGGCGGAGCGTACCAAGAGACCCAGTACTTC	CASSRSGGAYQETQYF
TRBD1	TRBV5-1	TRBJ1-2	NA	TGCGCCAGCAGCTCAGAGATACAGGGGGCCGGCGGCTACACCTTC	CASSSEIQGAGGYTF
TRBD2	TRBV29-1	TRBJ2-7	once	TGCAGCGTGGGGGAGATCTGGGCGGGGGGAGACGAGCAGTACTTC	CSVGEIWAGGDEQYF
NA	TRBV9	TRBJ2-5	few	TGTGCCAGCAGCGTAGCTCTCCAGCAGGGGACCCAGTACTTC	CASSVALQQGTQYF
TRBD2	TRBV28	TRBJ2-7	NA	TGTGCCAGCGGACTAGCGGGAAGGTCCTACGAGCAGTACTTC	CASGLAGRSYEQYF
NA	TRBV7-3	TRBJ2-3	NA	TGTGCCATCCCCCGGAGGGAGAAGACAGATACGCAGTATTTT	CAIPRREKTDTQYF
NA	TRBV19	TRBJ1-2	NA	TGTGCCAGTAGTATCCAGGGGCATCTTGGCTACACCTTC	CASSIQGHLGYTF
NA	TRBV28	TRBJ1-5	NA	TGTGCCAGCAGTCTGTCATTACGAGCCCAGCATTTT	CASSLSLRAQHF
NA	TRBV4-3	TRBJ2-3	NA	TGCGCCAGCAGCCAAGACTTTAGTTCGGGTACGCAGTATTTT	CASSQDFSSGTQYF
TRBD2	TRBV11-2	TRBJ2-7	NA	TGTGCCAGCAGCTTTTTCGGGACTAGCGGGACCGAGCAGTACTTC	CASSFFGTSGTEQYF
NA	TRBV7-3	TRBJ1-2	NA	TGTGCCAGCAGCTCCGGACATACCACCGGCTATGGCTACACCTTC	CASSSGHTTGYGYTF
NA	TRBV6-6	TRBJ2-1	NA	TGTGCCAGCAGTTACTCGCAAGAGAAGCAGTTCTTC	CASSYSQEKQFF
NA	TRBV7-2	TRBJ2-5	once	TGTGCCAGCAGCCGCGGGGTTGTTGACCAAGAGACCCAGTACTTC	CASSRGVVDQETQYF
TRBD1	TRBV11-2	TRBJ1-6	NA	TGTGCCAGCAGCGCCGACAGGGTCGGGTCACCCCTCCACTTT	CASSADRVGSPLHF
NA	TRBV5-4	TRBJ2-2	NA	TGTGCCAGCAGCTTAAGACTGGGGAACACCGGGGAGCTGTTTTTT	CASSLRLGNTGELFF
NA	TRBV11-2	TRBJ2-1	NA	TGTGCCAGCAGACTGGACATCTCGAGCTCCTACAATGAGCAGTTCTTC	CASRLDISSSYNEQFF
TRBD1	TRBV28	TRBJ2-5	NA	TGTGCCAGCAGTTTAAGGGGTCAGGGGGCAACCCAGTACTTC	CASSLRGQGATQYF
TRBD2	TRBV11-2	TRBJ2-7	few	TGTGCCAGCAGCTTATACTCAGCGGGAGTGATGTCTTTACGGAACGAGCAGTACTTC	CASSLYSAGVMSLRNEQYF